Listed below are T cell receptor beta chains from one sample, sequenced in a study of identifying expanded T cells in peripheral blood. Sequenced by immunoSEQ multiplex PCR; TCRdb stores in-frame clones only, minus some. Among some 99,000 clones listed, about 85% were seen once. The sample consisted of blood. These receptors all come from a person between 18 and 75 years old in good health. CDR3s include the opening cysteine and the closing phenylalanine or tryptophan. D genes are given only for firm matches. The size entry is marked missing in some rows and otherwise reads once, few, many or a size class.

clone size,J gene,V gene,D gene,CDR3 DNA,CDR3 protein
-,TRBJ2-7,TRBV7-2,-,TGTGCCAGCAGCGCCCGGGACCAAGGCTCCTACGAGCAGTACTTC,CASSARDQGSYEQYF
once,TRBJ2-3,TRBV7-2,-,TGTGCCAGCAGCTTCGGGACCAATACGCAGTATTTT,CASSFGTNTQYF
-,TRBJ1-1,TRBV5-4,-,TGTGCCAGCACCTTTTGGGGTAGGCCTGAAGCTTTCTTT,CASTFWGRPEAFF
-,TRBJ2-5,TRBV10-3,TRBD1,TGTGCCATCAGGGAGACAGGGGAAGAGACCCAGTACTTC,CAIRETGEETQYF
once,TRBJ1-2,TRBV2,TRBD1,TGTGCCAGCAGGACCGGGACAGCGACTTTTTTCTATGGCTACACCTTC,CASRTGTATFFYGYTF
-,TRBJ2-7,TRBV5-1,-,TGCGCCAGCTCGGAGGGGGGGCGCCTTCCCTACGAGCAGTACTTC,CASSEGGRLPYEQYF
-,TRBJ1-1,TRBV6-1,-,TGTGCCAGCAGTGAAGAAGGATTGCAGGGACTGAACACTGAAGCTTTCTTT,CASSEEGLQGLNTEAFF
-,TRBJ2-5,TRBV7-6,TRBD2,TGTGCCAGCAGCTTAGAGCGGGGGCGGAGAATCGGGACCCAGTACTTC,CASSLERGRRIGTQYF
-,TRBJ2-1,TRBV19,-,TGTGCCAGTAGTATAGCGCCAGGGGAAAATGAGCAGTTCTTC,CASSIAPGENEQFF
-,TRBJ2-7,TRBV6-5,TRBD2,TGTGCCAGCAAGGGCGGGAGGGCCCACGAGCAGTACTTC,CASKGGRAHEQYF
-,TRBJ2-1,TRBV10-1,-,TGCGCCAGCAGTGAAGGGGCTACGGGGCACAATGAGCAGTTCTTC,CASSEGATGHNEQFF
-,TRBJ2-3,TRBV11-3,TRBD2,TGTGCCAGCAGCTTAGGAGCGGGGGCCAGAGATACGCAGTATTTT,CASSLGAGARDTQYF
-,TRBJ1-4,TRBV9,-,TGTGCCAGCAGCCCACGACAACCTGCAACTAATGAAAAACTGTTTTTT,CASSPRQPATNEKLFF
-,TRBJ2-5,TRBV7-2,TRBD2,TGTGCCAGCAGCTCACCGACCGGGACTAGCGGGGGGAGAGAGACCCAGTACTTC,CASSSPTGTSGGRETQYF
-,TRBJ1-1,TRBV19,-,TGTGCCAGTAGTAGAGATGCTAGAGTGAGCACTGAAGCTTTCTTT,CASSRDARVSTEAFF
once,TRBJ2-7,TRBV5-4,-,TGTGCCAGCAGCTTGGGACAGTCGATTACCTACGAGCAGTACTTC,CASSLGQSITYEQYF
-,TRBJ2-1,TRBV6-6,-,TGTGCCAGCAGTTACTCGGCAGGGCCCAATGAGCAGTTCTTC,CASSYSAGPNEQFF
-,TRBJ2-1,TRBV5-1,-,TGCGCCAGCAGCTTGGCAGGAGCGAGCTCCTACAATGAGCAGTTCTTC,CASSLAGASSYNEQFF
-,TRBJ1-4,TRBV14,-,TGTGCCAGCAGCCGAGGTCTTAATGAAAAACTGTTTTTT,CASSRGLNEKLFF
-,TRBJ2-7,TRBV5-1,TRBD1,TGCGCCAGCAGCTTACGGACAGGCCCAACCTACGAGCAGTACTTC,CASSLRTGPTYEQYF
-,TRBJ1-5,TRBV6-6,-,TGTGCCAGCAGCCAAAAGACAGGAGGAAGTCAGCCCCAGCATTTT,CASSQKTGGSQPQHF
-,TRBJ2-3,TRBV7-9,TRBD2,TGTGCCAGCAGCTTAGCCGGGACTAGCGGGAGGGCCACAGATACGCAGTATTTT,CASSLAGTSGRATDTQYF
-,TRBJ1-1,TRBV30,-,TGTGCCTGGTCGTCCAGCCTGAACACTGAAGCTTTCTTT,CAWSSSLNTEAFF
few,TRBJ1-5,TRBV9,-,TGTGCCATCCTATATTCAGGCAATCAGCCCCAGCATTTT,CAILYSGNQPQHF
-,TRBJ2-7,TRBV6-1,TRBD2,TGTGCCAGCAGTGTTCCTAGCGGGAGATTAAGGCAATTGCACGAGCAGTACTTC,CASSVPSGRLRQLHEQYF
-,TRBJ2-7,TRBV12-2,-,TGTGCAAGTCGCTACGGGACAGAGATACCCTACGAGCAGTACTTC,CASRYGTEIPYEQYF
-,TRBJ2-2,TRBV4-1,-,TGCGCCAGCAGCCCTTTGGACCTAATCAGCACCGGGGAGCTGTTTTTT,CASSPLDLISTGELFF
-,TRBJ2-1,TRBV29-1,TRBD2,TGCAGCGTTGACATGACTAGCGGGAGCTCCTACAATGAGCAGTTCTTC,CSVDMTSGSSYNEQFF
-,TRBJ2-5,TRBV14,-,TGTGCCAGCAGCCAAGAGTACAGGTCCCAAGAGACCCAGTACTTC,CASSQEYRSQETQYF
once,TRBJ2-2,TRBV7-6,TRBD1,TGTGCCAGCAGCAGACAGGGGGAAGGTGGGGAGCTGTTTTTT,CASSRQGEGGELFF
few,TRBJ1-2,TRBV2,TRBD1,TGTGCCAGCAGTGGGGTAACAGGGGACTATGGCTACACCTTC,CASSGVTGDYGYTF
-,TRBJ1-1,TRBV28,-,TGTGCCAGCAGACGGTGGAATGAAGCTTTCTTT,CASRRWNEAFF
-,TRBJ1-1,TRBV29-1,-,TGCAGCGTCTCAGACCGATTGAACACTGAAGCTTTCTTT,CSVSDRLNTEAFF
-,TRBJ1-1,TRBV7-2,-,TGTGCCAGCAGCTTAGACTGGTCGACTGAAGCTTTCTTT,CASSLDWSTEAFF
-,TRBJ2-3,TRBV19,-,TGTGCCAGTAGTACCCCCGGAGGAAGCACAGATACGCAGTATTTT,CASSTPGGSTDTQYF
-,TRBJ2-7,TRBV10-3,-,TGTGCCGGATCACCGGAGGGGGGCGACGAGCAGTACTTC,CAGSPEGGDEQYF
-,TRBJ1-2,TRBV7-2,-,TGTGCCAGCAGCTTTCGGTACTATGGCTACACCTTC,CASSFRYYGYTF
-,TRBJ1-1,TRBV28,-,TGTGCCAGCAGTTTATGGGCCACTGAAGCTTTCTTT,CASSLWATEAFF
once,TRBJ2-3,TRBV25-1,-,TGTGCCAGCAGTGAGAAATACGGGACTGAGAGCACAGATACGCAGTATTTT,CASSEKYGTESTDTQYF
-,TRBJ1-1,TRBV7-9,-,TGTGCCAGCAGCCCCTACAAGAACACTGAAGCTTTCTTT,CASSPYKNTEAFF
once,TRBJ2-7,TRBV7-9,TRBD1,TGTGCCAGCAGCGCGAGGGACAGGGGTTTCCACGAGCAGTACTTC,CASSARDRGFHEQYF
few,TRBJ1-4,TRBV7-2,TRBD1,TGTGCCAGCAGCCAAGGGACAGGAAATGAAAAACTGTTTTTT,CASSQGTGNEKLFF
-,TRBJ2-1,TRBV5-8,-,TGTGCCAGCGCAGACAGGAATAGACAATTGGGGCAGTTCTTC,CASADRNRQLGQFF
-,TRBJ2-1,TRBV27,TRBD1,TGTGCCAGCAGTCCCCGACAGGGGGGGAGCTCCTACAATGAGCAGTTCTTC,CASSPRQGGSSYNEQFF
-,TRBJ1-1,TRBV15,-,TGTGCCACCAACAAAGGACAGAACACTGAAGCTTTCTTT,CATNKGQNTEAFF